The 25 T cell receptor beta chains listed next were all sequenced from one sample in a study of Ad26.COV2.S vaccination and SARS-CoV-2 variants. Clones were sequenced by immunoSEQ multiplex PCR, and TCRdb holds only the in-frame ones, with some missing. The sample lists hundreds of thousands of clones; about 90% were seen once. Specimen: peripheral blood, collected after recovery from COVID-19. These receptors all stem from a human donor who had recovered from COVID-19.

This clone appeared once. The chain joins TRBV9 to TRBJ2-3, with TRBD1 as a possible D gene (6 bases). Looked up from germline, CDR1 is SGDLS and CDR2 is YYNGEE. The CDR3 spans 16 residues. V lost 0 bases and J lost 2, with 13 bases in between. The CDR3 reads CASSVEGVRATDTQYF. CDR3 DNA: TGTGCCAGCAGCGTAGAGGGGGTCAGGGCCACAGATACGCAGTATTTT.

CDR3 region: CASSLSNGEAFF. CDR3 nucleotide sequence: TGTGCCAGCAGCTTAAGTAACGGAGAAGCTTTCTTT. The chain couples TRBV7-9 to TRBJ1-1; D gene unclear. V was cut by 2 bases and J by 8 bases, with 9 bases left in between. The CDR3 is 12 amino acids. Per the germline V gene, CDR1 is SEHNR and CDR2 is FQNEAQ (reference sequence).

In its sample, this clone was seen a few times. This sequence joins TRBV7-9 and TRBJ1-6; weak D call: TRBD1 (5 bases). This CDR3 is built from 13 residues. V was trimmed by 9 bases and J by 7 bases, leaving 13 bases between them. The germline gives CDR1 SEHNR, CDR2 FQNEAQ (reference sequence). The CDR3: CARGVEGNSPLHF. CDR3 in DNA: TGTGCCAGAGGTGTAGAGGGGAATTCACCCCTCCACTTT.

The chain joins TRBV4-1 to TRBJ1-1; D is perhaps TRBD1 (5 bases). The V end was cut by 0 bases, the J end by 4 bases, with 15 bases between. The CDR3 is 16 residues long. Germline assignment: CDR1 MGHRA and CDR2 YSYEKL. The CDR3 DNA reads as TGCGCCAGCAGCCAAGAAGTATCGGGGGTTAGCACTGAAGCTTTCTTT. Translating it yields CASSQEVSGVSTEAFF.

This chain joins TRBV5-6 and TRBJ1-2, with D unresolved. Between the trimmed V and J ends, which lost 1 base and 7 bases, there was a span of 5 bases. Germline CDR1 and CDR2: SGHDT and YYEEEE. This CDR3 is built from 11 residues. The chain's CDR3 is CASSLRVGYTF. The CDR3 coding sequence is TGTGCCAGCAGCTTGAGGGTTGGCTACACCTTC.

CDR3 nucleotide sequence: TGTGCCAGCAGCCCCCAGGGACTAGCGACCTACAATGAGCAGTTCTTC. It encodes CASSPQGLATYNEQFF. The V gene is TRBV7-2, the J gene TRBJ2-1, with 10 nucleotides matching TRBD2. With 5 bases clipped from V and 2 bases from J, the junction kept 6 bases outside the gene matches. The CDR3 is 16 amino acids. CDR1 SGHTA and CDR2 FQGNSA come from the germline V gene.

The chain is built from TRBV10-3 and TRBJ1-1; D not certain. Germline assignment: CDR1 ENHRY and CDR2 SYGVKD. The CDR3 sequence is 16 residues long. The V and J ends lost 0 bases and 1 base respectively, with 12 bases between them. CDR3 in amino acids: CAISESGGFRNTEAFF. CDR3 coding DNA: TGTGCCATCAGTGAGTCGGGAGGTTTTCGGAACACTGAAGCTTTCTTT.

The rearrangement links TRBV20-1 to TRBJ2-7; the match to TRBD2 covers 8 bases. Germline V gene data show CDR1 as DFQATT and CDR2 as SNEGSKA (reference sequence). This CDR3 spans 13 amino acids. The J segment lost 5 bases and the V segment lost 3 bases, leaving 6 bases of the junction unmatched. In nucleotides, the CDR3 is TGCAGTGCTAGTTTCGGGGGGGCCGACGAGCAGTACTTC. Protein product: CSASFGGADEQYF.

The chain combines TRBV10-3 with TRBJ2-3; 8 bases align to TRBD2. This CDR3 contains 14 residues. Germline V gene data show CDR1 as ENHRY and CDR2 as SYGVKD. The trim removed 10 bases at V and 6 bases at J, leaving 12 bases unmatched. DNA for the CDR3: TGTGCCACCCAAGTAGCGGGGAGCGGCGATACGCAGTATTTT. Residues: CATQVAGSGDTQYF.

V gene TRBV2 combines with J gene TRBJ2-5; the match to TRBD1 covers 8 bases. There are 13 residues in the CDR3. Trimming at V came to 8 bases and at J to 2 bases, leaving 4 bases not matched to a gene. Per germline, CDR1 SNHLY and CDR2 FYNNEI. The CDR3 DNA follows: TGTGCCAGCGACAGGGGTCGACAAGAGACCCAGTACTTC. It translates to CASDRGRQETQYF. The complete variable domain, with remaining parts taken from reference TRBV2 and TRBJ2-5, reads EPEVTQTPSHQVTQMGQEVILRCVPISNHLYFYWYRQILGQKVEFLVSFYNNEISEKSEIFDDQFSVERPDGSNFTLKIRSTKLEDSAMYFCASDRGRQETQYFGPGTRLLVL.

J is TRBJ2-3 and V is TRBV3-1 (or the pseudogene TRBV3-2), with 7 positions matching TRBD2. The CDR3 spans 14 residues. Germline V gene lookup returns CDR1 LGHDT and CDR2 YNNKEL (reference sequence). V lost 3 bases and J lost 4; bases outside the gene matches: 4. CDR3: CASSHVRGADTQYF. CDR3 nucleotide sequence: TGTGCCAGCAGCCACGTCCGGGGGGCAGATACGCAGTATTTT.

The chain has TRBV7-3 and TRBJ2-1; D may match TRBD1 or TRBD2 (5 bases each). Germline-derived CDR1 and CDR2 are SGHTA and FQGTGA. This CDR3 contains 13 residues. V was trimmed by 8 bases and J by 2 bases, leaving 10 bases between them. CDR3 protein: CASGDGAYNEQFF. CDR3 DNA sequence: TGTGCCAGCGGGGACGGAGCCTACAATGAGCAGTTCTTC.

The rearrangement uses TRBV6-5 and TRBJ1-1; 7 bases map to TRBD1. Germline lookup yields CDR1 MNHEY and CDR2 SVGAGI. V lost 6 bases and J lost 4; bases outside the gene matches: 5. CDR3 length: 13 amino acids. The chain's CDR3 is CASRGTEFTEAFF. The CDR3 bases are TGTGCCAGCAGGGGGACAGAATTCACTGAAGCTTTCTTT.

V and J are TRBV5-6 and TRBJ1-5; the D is unclear. Trimming removed 1 base at V and 7 bases at J, with 12 bases between. The CDR3 is made up of 14 amino acids. The germline gives CDR1 SGHDT, CDR2 YYEEEE. CDR3 sequence: CASSLWSNNQPQHF. DNA of the CDR3: TGTGCCAGCAGCTTGTGGTCGAATAACCAGCCCCAGCATTTT.

This chain uses TRBV10-1 with TRBJ1-1; no firm D call. The length of the CDR3 is 13 residues. Germline V CDR1 and CDR2: WNHNN, SYGVQD (reference sequence). Trimming took off 6 bases at V and 1 base at J, with 9 bases between the two ends. This CDR3 reads CASSPAGNTEAFF. The DNA of the CDR3 is TGCGCCAGCAGCCCCGCAGGGAACACTGAAGCTTTCTTT.

This chain links TRBV6-5 with TRBJ1-2; 7 positions match TRBD1. V shed 7 bases, J shed 7 bases, and the junction held 9 bases outside the gene matches. The CDR3 is made up of 13 amino acids. Looked up from germline, CDR1 is MNHEY and CDR2 is SVGAGI. For the CDR3, the DNA is TGTGCCAGCACCCGGAGGCAGGGGGGTGGCTACACCTTC. It specifies CASTRRQGGGYTF.

This chain connects TRBV27 to TRBJ1-5, with 9 bases fitting TRBD1. This CDR3 contains 17 residues. Germline CDR1 reads MNHEY; CDR2 reads SMNVEV (reference sequence). Trimming at V came to 7 bases and at J to 6 bases, leaving 16 bases not matched to a gene. The CDR3 is CASTLLFRDRDFQPQHF. The CDR3 DNA reads as TGTGCCAGCACCCTACTCTTCCGGGACAGGGATTTTCAGCCCCAGCATTTT.

The rearrangement links TRBV7-2 to TRBJ2-3, with TRBD2 matching over 8 bases. The CDR3 loop spans 16 amino acids. J gave up 0 bases and V 6 bases, and 8 bases lay outside the gene matches. Germline CDR1 SGHTA, CDR2 FQGNSA. CDR3 residues: CASRQRGGISTDTQYF. Here the CDR3 DNA reads TGTGCCAGCAGACAACGGGGGGGCATTAGCACAGATACGCAGTATTTT. Full variable domain (missing parts from reference TRBV7-2 and TRBJ2-3): GAGVSQSPSNKVTEKGKDVELRCDPISGHTALYWYRQSLGQGLEFLIYFQGNSAPDKSGLPSDRFSAERTGGSVSTLTIQRTQQEDSAVYLCASRQRGGISTDTQYFGPGTRLTVL.

The CDR3 is CASSQGGGEETQYF. CDR3 sequence (DNA): TGTGCCAGCAGTCAAGGTGGGGGGGAAGAGACCCAGTACTTC. The rearrangement uses TRBV5-4 and TRBJ2-5, with 7 bases lining up with TRBD2. Germline assignment: CDR1 SGHNT and CDR2 YYREEE (reference sequence). This CDR3 region has 14 residues. Germline trimming cut 5 bases from V and 3 bases from J; bases unmatched to any gene: 7.

The chain links TRBV18 to TRBJ1-2, with 7 bases matching TRBD1. The CDR3 contains 14 residues. CDR1 and CDR2 (germline): KGHSH, LQKENI. With 3 bases clipped from V and 6 bases from J, the junction kept 7 bases outside the gene matches. The CDR3 reads CASSPRTGVDGYTF. CDR3 bases: TGTGCCAGCTCACCGCGCACAGGGGTCGATGGCTACACCTTC. The whole variable domain, remainder taken from reference TRBV18 and TRBJ1-2, is NAGVMQNPRHLVRRRGQEARLRCSPMKGHSHVYWYRQLPEEGLKFMVYLQKENIIDESGMPKERFSAEFPKEGPSILRIQQVVRGDSAAYFCASSPRTGVDGYTFGSGTRLTVV.

The chain joins TRBV9 to TRBJ2-2; TRBD2 is a possible D gene (7 bases). Germline V CDR1 and CDR2: SGDLS, YYNGEE. V was trimmed by 4 bases and J by 2 bases, leaving 18 bases between them. CDR3 size: 17 residues. The CDR3 DNA reads TGTGCCAGCAGCTCCAATACGGGGGGCGGAAACACCGGGGAGCTGTTTTTT. It yields the protein CASSSNTGGGNTGELFF.

CDR3 sequence: CASSFTKDEQYF. CDR3 DNA: TGTGCCAGCAGTTTTACCAAGGACGAGCAGTACTTC. The V gene is TRBV12-3 or TRBV12-4, the J gene TRBJ2-7; D is ambiguous. Between the trimmed V and J ends, which lost 3 bases and 5 bases, there was a span of 8 bases. The CDR3 length is 12 residues.

This clone was picked up one time. The chain couples TRBV18 to TRBJ1-6; possible D gene TRBD1, 5 bases. This CDR3 has 14 residues. Germline assignment: CDR1 KGHSH and CDR2 LQKENI. Trimming cost V 2 bases and J 10 bases, with 12 bases left between them. The CDR3 DNA is TGTGCCAGCTCACCAGGAGGGGTGGGATCACCCCTCCACTTT. It encodes CASSPGGVGSPLHF. Using reference TRBV18 and TRBJ1-6 for the parts outside the CDR3, the full variable domain is NAGVMQNPRHLVRRRGQEARLRCSPMKGHSHVYWYRQLPEEGLKFMVYLQKENIIDESGMPKERFSAEFPKEGPSILRIQQVVRGDSAAYFCASSPGGVGSPLHFGNGTRLTVT.

The rearrangement links TRBV5-6 to TRBJ1-5; D call uncertain. Deletions cut 3 bases from V and 6 bases from J, with 13 bases between. The CDR3 loop spans 14 amino acids. CDR1 is SGHDT and CDR2 is YYEEEE in the germline V gene. Here the CDR3 reads CASSSGPAGQPQHF. CDR3 sequence (DNA): TGTGCCAGCAGCTCGGGTCCGGCGGGTCAGCCCCAGCATTTT.

This clone was seen just once. The chain has TRBV5-8 and TRBJ2-3; no definite D call. The CDR3 is made up of 14 amino acids. Trimming pared 0 bases from V and 6 bases from J, leaving 11 bases between. CDR1 and CDR2 (germline): SGHTS, YDEGEE. The CDR3 loop is CASSLGQFGDTQYF. The CDR3 DNA follows: TGTGCCAGCAGCTTGGGGCAGTTCGGTGATACGCAGTATTTT. The full variable domain, rest sourced from reference TRBV5-8 and TRBJ2-3, is EAGVTQSPTHLIKTRGQQATLRCSPISGHTSVYWYQQALGLGLQFLLWYDEGEERNRGNFPPRFSGRQFPNYSSELNVNALELEDSALYLCASSLGQFGDTQYFGPGTRLTVL.